These 18 T cell receptor beta chains came from one sample sequenced in a study of blood T cell repertoires in COVID-19. Generated by immunoSEQ multiplex PCR, the TCRdb table keeps only in-frame clones and is missing some. The sample lists a few hundred thousand clones, roughly 80% occurring once. Sequences were obtained from PBMCs or T cells enriched from blood (not recorded which). The receptors shown here come from a woman aged 45-59 years who had recovered from COVID-19.

The chain is built from TRBV2 and TRBJ1-4, with D perhaps TRBD1 (5 bases). The length of the CDR3 is 13 residues. Germline V gives CDR1 SNHLY, CDR2 FYNNEI. V gave up 7 bases and J gave up 7 bases, with 13 bases separating them. The CDR3 sequence is CASTSQGSEKLFF. CDR3 bases: TGTGCCAGCACGTCCCAGGGCAGTGAAAAACTGTTTTTT. The full variable domain, with the rest looked up from reference TRBV2 and TRBJ1-4, is EPEVTQTPSHQVTQMGQEVILRCVPISNHLYFYWYRQILGQKVEFLVSFYNNEISEKSEIFDDQFSVERPDGSNFTLKIRSTKLEDSAMYFCASTSQGSEKLFFGSGTQLSVL.

The chain carries TRBV4-2 and TRBJ2-1, with 10 bases lining up with TRBD1. Germline V gene lookup returns CDR1 LGHNA and CDR2 YNFKEQ. Unmatched junction bases numbered 6, after V lost 3 bases and J lost 4 bases. This CDR3 spans 16 amino acids. CDR3 nucleotide sequence: TGTGCCAGCAGCCAGGCCGGGACAGGGGTATACAATGAGCAGTTCTTC. As protein: CASSQAGTGVYNEQFF.

The V and J genes are TRBV19 and TRBJ1-3; perhaps TRBD1 as D (5 bases). This CDR3 comprises 16 residues. V was cut by 3 bases and J by 0 bases, with 12 bases left in between. The germline V gene has CDR1 LNHDA and CDR2 SQIVND (reference sequence). CDR3 DNA: TGTGCCAGTAGTATCCTAATGGGACTCTCTGGAAACACCATATATTTT. Its translation is CASSILMGLSGNTIYF. Drawing the rest from reference TRBV19 and TRBJ1-3, the complete variable domain is DGGITQSPKYLFRKEGQNVTLSCEQNLNHDAMYWYRQDPGQGLRLIYYSQIVNDFQKGDIAEGYSVSREKKESFPLTVTSAQKNPTAFYLCASSILMGLSGNTIYFGEGSWLTVV.

The chain recombines TRBV6-6 with TRBJ1-2; the D gene is possibly TRBD1 (6 bases). CDR3 size: 13 residues. Germline V gene lookup returns CDR1 MNHNY and CDR2 SVGAGI (reference sequence). The V end lost 6 bases, the J end lost 1 base, and 9 bases lay between the germline ends. CDR3 in amino acids: CASRHRDNYGYTF. The CDR3 DNA sequence: TGTGCCAGCAGGCACAGGGATAACTATGGCTACACCTTC.

The V call is TRBV6-5, the J call TRBJ1-1, with a weak D call TRBD1 (5 bases). This CDR3 contains 15 residues. CDR1 and CDR2 (germline): MNHEY, SVGAGI. V was shortened by 7 bases and J by 3 bases, with 18 bases between the two germline ends. Written as DNA, the CDR3 is TGTGCCAGCAAGGAGGGGAGGGCTGTGGACACTGAAGCTTTCTTT. It specifies CASKEGRAVDTEAFF.

This chain connects TRBV3-1 (or the pseudogene TRBV3-2) to TRBJ1-1; 7 bases line up with TRBD1. The CDR3 contains 17 residues. Germline values: CDR1 LGHDT, CDR2 YNNKEL (reference sequence). V was pared by 2 bases and J by 0 bases, with 9 bases of the junction left unmatched. For the CDR3, the DNA is TGTGCCAGCAGCCAACTATTGGGACAGAACATGAACACTGAAGCTTTCTTT. The encoded protein is CASSQLLGQNMNTEAFF.

The rearrangement joins TRBV5-8 to TRBJ1-5; D possibly corresponds to TRBD1 (5 bases). Germline CDR1 SGHTS, CDR2 YDEGEE. Trimming took off 4 bases at V and 4 bases at J, with 12 bases between the two ends. The CDR3 contains 14 residues. The CDR3 nucleotides read TGTGCCAGCAGCCGCGGGACTCTAAATCAGCCCCAGCATTTT. This gives the protein CASSRGTLNQPQHF.

As DNA, the CDR3 is TGTGCCAGCAGCCGGACCGGGGAGACGCAGTATTTT. It yields the protein CASSRTGETQYF. V and J are TRBV3-1 (or the pseudogene TRBV3-2) and TRBJ2-3; a possible D gene is TRBD2 (5 bases). Germline values: CDR1 LGHDT, CDR2 YNNKEL (reference sequence). This CDR3 region has 12 residues. V was trimmed by 4 bases and J by 9 bases, leaving 11 bases between them.

This sequence joins TRBV5-4 and TRBJ2-1; 13 bases align to TRBD2. The germline gives CDR1 SGHNT, CDR2 YYREEE (reference sequence). J lost 1 base, V lost 3 bases, and 7 bases had no gene match. This CDR3 spans 18 amino acids. For the CDR3, the DNA is TGTGCCAGCAGCTCCGGGACTAGCGGGGTTGGGTCCTACAATGAGCAGTTCTTC. It translates to CASSSGTSGVGSYNEQFF.

The chain carries TRBV5-1 and TRBJ2-1, with 7 bases fitting TRBD1. The germline V gene has CDR1 SGHRS and CDR2 YFSETQ. This CDR3 is 15 amino acids long. V dropped 0 bases and J dropped 3; count of bases not matched to a gene: 3. CDR3 region: CASSLVGTDYNEQFF. CDR3 sequence (DNA): TGCGCCAGCAGCTTGGTGGGGACAGACTACAATGAGCAGTTCTTC. Full variable domain (missing parts from reference TRBV5-1 and TRBJ2-1): KAGVTQTPRYLIKTRGQQVTLSCSPISGHRSVSWYQQTPGQGLQFLFEYFSETQRNKGNFPGRFSGRQFSNSRSEMNVSTLELGDSALYLCASSLVGTDYNEQFFGPGTRLTVL.

The chain combines TRBV11-3 with TRBJ2-3, with 8 positions matching TRBD2. The CDR3 totals 14 residues. CDR1 and CDR2 (germline): SGHNT, YENEEA. After removal of 5 bases from V and 3 bases from J, the junction contained 4 bases not matched to a gene. The DNA for the CDR3 is TGTGCCAGCAGCCCTACTAGCGGAACAGATACGCAGTATTTT. Encoded protein: CASSPTSGTDTQYF.

V usage is TRBV7-2 and J usage is TRBJ1-2; no clear D. Between the trimmed V and J ends, which lost 2 bases and 3 bases, there was a span of 10 bases. CDR1 and CDR2 (germline): SGHTA, FQGNSA. CDR3 length equals 14 residues. Written as DNA, the CDR3 is TGTGCCAGCAGCTTAAACCCCGGAGACTATGGCTACACCTTC. This encodes CASSLNPGDYGYTF.

The chain joins TRBV10-2 to TRBJ1-2; D remains ambiguous. The ends were cut back, 5 bases at V and 6 bases at J, with 10 bases in the middle. The germline V gene encodes CDR1 WSHSY and CDR2 SAAADI. The CDR3 is 12 amino acids. The chain's CDR3 is CASSSGVDGYTF. CDR3 DNA: TGCGCCAGCAGTAGCGGGGTCGATGGCTACACCTTC.

This chain links TRBV7-9 with TRBJ2-7; the D gene is possibly TRBD1 (6 bases). Germline V lookup: CDR1 SEHNR, CDR2 FQNEAQ (reference sequence). CDR3 length: 14 amino acids. Trimming left V 1 base short and J 2 bases short, with 9 bases between. CDR3 sequence reads: CASSLGQGTYEQYF. CDR3 in DNA: TGTGCCAGCAGCTTAGGGCAGGGGACCTACGAGCAGTACTTC. The full variable domain, its missing parts supplied by reference TRBV7-9 and TRBJ2-7, is DTGVSQNPRHKITKRGQNVTFRCDPISEHNRLYWYRQTLGQGPEFLTYFQNEAQLEKSRLLSDRFSAERPKGSFSTLEIQRTEQGDSAMYLCASSLGQGTYEQYFGPGTRLTVT.

The chain has TRBV7-2 and TRBJ1-2, with D hard to call. CDR3 length: 13 residues. Between the trimmed V and J ends, which lost 5 bases and 4 bases, there was a span of 11 bases. Germline CDR1 and CDR2: SGHTA and FQGNSA. The CDR3 loop reads CASSEAGSYGYTF. CDR3 nucleotide sequence: TGTGCCAGCAGCGAGGCGGGCTCCTATGGCTACACCTTC.

V and J are TRBV7-2 and TRBJ2-5, with a possible D match to TRBD2 (5 bases). Per germline, CDR1 SGHTA and CDR2 FQGNSA. Trimming cost V 4 bases and J 3 bases, with 12 bases left between them. This CDR3 contains 14 residues. CDR3 DNA: TGTGCCAGCAGCTCCACCGGGGAAAAAGAGACCCAGTACTTC. Protein sequence: CASSSTGEKETQYF.

This clone has more than one count but fewer than ten. V and J are TRBV11-3 and TRBJ1-1; D uncertain. The CDR3 length is 13 residues. The germline CDR1 and CDR2 sequences are SGHNT and YENEEA. Trimming removed 5 bases at V and 4 bases at J, with 11 bases between. The DNA of the CDR3 is TGTGCCAGCAGCCTCCGAATCGGCACTGAAGCTTTCTTT. Protein: CASSLRIGTEAFF.

The chain employs TRBV13 and TRBJ2-4; 8 bases are shared with TRBD1. The germline V gene encodes CDR1 PRHDT and CDR2 FYEKMQ (reference sequence). The CDR3 has 16 amino acids. V lost 4 bases, J lost 1 base, and 6 bases stayed unmatched. The CDR3 coding sequence is TGTGCCAGCAGCTACCCCCGGACAGGGGCCAAAAACATTCAGTACTTC. Encoded protein: CASSYPRTGAKNIQYF.